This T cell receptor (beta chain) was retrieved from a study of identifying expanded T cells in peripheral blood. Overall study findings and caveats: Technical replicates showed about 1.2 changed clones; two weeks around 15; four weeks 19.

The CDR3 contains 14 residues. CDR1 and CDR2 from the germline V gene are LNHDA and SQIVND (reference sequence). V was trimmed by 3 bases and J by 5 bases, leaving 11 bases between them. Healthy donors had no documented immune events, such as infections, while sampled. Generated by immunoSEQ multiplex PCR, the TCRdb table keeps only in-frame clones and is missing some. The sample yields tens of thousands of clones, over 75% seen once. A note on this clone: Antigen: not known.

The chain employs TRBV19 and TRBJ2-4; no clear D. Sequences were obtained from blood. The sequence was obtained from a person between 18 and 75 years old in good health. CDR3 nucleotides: TGTGCCAGTAGTATGAGGAAGAGGCAAAACATTCAGTACTTC. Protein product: CASSMRKRQNIQYF.